This T cell receptor beta chain comes out of a study of breast tumors, draining lymph nodes, adjacent tissues. General study points: Findings are consistent with lymph node origin and intratumoral expansion of most tumor T cells.

In TCRdb, the multiplex PCR reads were re-called with MiXCR into one record per CDR3 protein. The table shows around 50,000 distinct CDR3 sequences, with 23% occurring only once. This clonotype was recorded a few times. Its antigen is not known. This may arise from a read error, as a much more abundant clone is one base away. Source material: breast tumor tissue. The clonotype comes from a female donor with breast cancer. Some clones in this sample may be carry-over from other donors' samples.

Here the CDR3 DNA reads TGTGCCAGCAGTGAGTTCGGGGGTAATTCACCCCCCCACTTT. It yields the protein CASSEFGGNSPPHF. The rearrangement links TRBV6-4 to TRBJ1-6; the D gene is possibly TRBD1 (5 bases). Per germline, CDR1 MRHNA and CDR2 SNTAGT. The CDR3 totals 14 residues.